Presented here are 28 T cell receptor beta chains from one specimen sequenced in a study of T cells in Graves' hyperthyroidism and ophthalmopathy. The investigators amplified TCR beta CDR3 regions from RNA transcripts. Initially, a first-round RT-PCR of the TCR CDR3 employed the HTBI primer set. One entry per CDR3 protein, called by TCRdb with MiXCR from the multiplex PCR reads. The sample includes more than 300,000 distinct CDR3 sequences, about 18% of them seen just once. The sample taken for sequencing was blood. The source of these receptors is a woman under 40 with Graves' hyperthyroidism that later progressed to Graves' ophthalmopathy.

Worth noting for this clonotype: A junction end diverges from the germline sequence, so it may reflect a read error. The genes are TRBV15 and TRBJ2-3; the D call may be TRBD1 or TRBD2 (5 bases each). The CDR3 is 17 residues long. Germline loops: CDR1 LNHNV, CDR2 YYDKDF (reference sequence). The CDR3 loop is CAASELPGPLAGDTQYF. The CDR3 coding sequence is TGTGCCGCCAGCGAGCTACCGGGACCCTTGGCGGGAGATACGCAGTATTTT.

The chain combines TRBV7-9 with TRBJ2-3, with TRBD2 identical over 7 bases. Per germline, CDR1 SEHNR and CDR2 FQNEAQ (reference sequence). After removal of 6 bases from V and 2 bases from J, the junction contained 20 bases not matched to a gene. The CDR3 extends over 19 amino acids. The CDR3 sequence: CASSGEGGAPIQNTDTQYF. CDR3 bases: TGTGCCAGCAGTGGCGAGGGAGGGGCCCCAATTCAGAACACAGATACGCAGTATTTT.

The table lists this clonotype with many counts. The chain links TRBV27 to TRBJ2-7, with D maybe TRBD2 (6 bases). The CDR3 is 15 amino acids. V was shortened by 1 base and J by 2 bases, with 12 bases between the two germline ends. Germline CDR1 MNHEY, CDR2 SMNVEV (reference sequence). Here the CDR3 DNA reads TGTGCCAGCAGTTTATTACGGGGGAGTACCTACGAGCAGTACTTC. Protein sequence: CASSLLRGSTYEQYF.

In DNA, the CDR3 is TGTGCCAGCAGCTTTTCCTACGGCGCCTCTGGCGCTTTCTTT. This gives the protein CASSFSYGASGAFF. The J gene is TRBJ1-1, the V gene TRBV7-3; D call uncertain. V lost 3 bases, J lost 11 bases, and 19 bases lay in between. CDR1 is SGHTA, CDR2 FQGTGA, per germline. The CDR3 has 14 amino acids.

This clonotype appeared a few times. The chain has TRBV5-1 and TRBJ1-1; no definite D call. CDR1 is SGHRS, CDR2 YFSETQ, per germline. Trimming pared 4 bases from V and 7 bases from J, leaving 14 bases between. The CDR3 has 13 amino acids. The CDR3 loop is CASSPGNRLEAFF. The CDR3 region has the DNA TGCGCCAGCAGCCCAGGCAATAGGCTTGAAGCTTTCTTT. The entire variable domain, with the rest obtained from reference TRBV5-1 and TRBJ1-1, is as follows: KAGVTQTPRYLIKTRGQQVTLSCSPISGHRSVSWYQQTPGQGLQFLFEYFSETQRNKGNFPGRFSGRQFSNSRSEMNVSTLELGDSALYLCASSPGNRLEAFFGQGTRLTVV.

This clonotype has at least ten counts. The chain joins TRBV19 to TRBJ1-2; D possibly corresponds to TRBD1 (5 bases). Germline V gene data show CDR1 as LNHDA and CDR2 as SQIVND (reference sequence). Deletions cut 5 bases from V and 8 bases from J, with 15 bases between. The CDR3 contains 13 residues. The chain's CDR3 is CASSPGRGFGYTF. CDR3 nucleotides: TGTGCCAGTAGTCCGGGACGTGGGTTCGGCTACACCTTC.

The table lists this clonotype with a count of one. The rearrangement joins TRBV7-9 to TRBJ2-5; no clear D gene. Germline V CDR1 and CDR2: SEHNR, FQNEAQ (reference sequence). V lost 4 bases, J lost 1 base, and 13 bases lay in between. This CDR3 is 15 amino acids long. CDR3 sequence (DNA): TGTGCCAGCAGCTCCCCGTATAAAGGCCAAGAGACCCAGTACTTC. Amino acid sequence: CASSSPYKGQETQYF.

This clonotype has ten or more counts. The V and J genes are TRBV2 and TRBJ2-2; D is unresolved. V was shortened by 3 bases and J by 0 bases, with 5 bases between the two germline ends. The CDR3 has 14 residues. The germline CDR1 and CDR2 sequences are SNHLY and FYNNEI. In DNA, the CDR3 is TGTGCCAGCAGTGACGCTTCGAACACCGGGGAGCTGTTTTTT. Its protein product is CASSDASNTGELFF.

This clonotype came up many times. The chain links TRBV20-1 to TRBJ2-7, with 8 bases matching TRBD2. The V gene end was trimmed by 7 bases and the J gene end by 6 bases; junction bases not matched to a gene: 14. The CDR3 spans 14 residues. Germline CDR1 reads DFQATT; CDR2 reads SNEGSKA (reference sequence). CDR3 nucleotides: TGCAGTGTCGCGGGGGGAACTTCGCTTGGCGAGCAGTACTTC. Protein product: CSVAGGTSLGEQYF.

The J gene is TRBJ2-1, the V gene TRBV10-3; D perhaps matches TRBD1 (5 bases). The CDR3 length is 15 residues. The germline V gene has CDR1 ENHRY and CDR2 SYGVKD. The V end lost 3 bases, the J end lost 1 base, and 10 bases lay between the germline ends. The CDR3 DNA reads as TGTGCCATCAGTGACAGGGAAAGGTCCTACAATGAGCAGTTCTTC. Amino acid sequence: CAISDRERSYNEQFF.

This clonotype appeared many times. V usage is TRBV2 and J usage is TRBJ2-3, with D possibly matching TRBD2 (5 bases). The CDR3 is made up of 15 amino acids. CDR1 SNHLY and CDR2 FYNNEI come from the germline V gene. Trimming removed 8 bases from V and 2 bases from J, with 17 bases in between. The CDR3 sequence is CASVWPDFYTDTQYF. The CDR3 bases are TGTGCCAGCGTTTGGCCGGACTTCTACACAGATACGCAGTATTTT.

This clonotype has ten or more counts. The J gene is TRBJ2-7, the V gene TRBV9; possibly TRBD1 or TRBD2 for D (5 bases each). Germline V gene data show CDR1 as SGDLS and CDR2 as YYNGEE. The CDR3 contains 14 residues. The V and J ends lost 4 bases and 5 bases respectively, with 16 bases between them. The CDR3 protein is CASSRSGTDDEQYF. The CDR3 DNA reads as TGTGCCAGCAGCAGGTCCGGGACGGATGACGAGCAGTACTTC.

There are many counts of this clonotype. J is TRBJ2-1 and V is TRBV7-9; D possibly corresponds to TRBD1 (6 bases). The CDR3 is 19 residues long. Germline V gene data show CDR1 as SEHNR and CDR2 as FQNEAQ (reference sequence). Trimming removed 4 bases at V and 10 bases at J, with 32 bases between. The CDR3 protein is CASSSKVHRASAMVGEQFF. The CDR3 coding sequence is TGTGCCAGCAGCTCCAAGGTTCACAGGGCATCCGCCATGGTTGGGGAGCAGTTCTTC.

The rearrangement links TRBV9 to TRBJ2-3; possible D gene TRBD2, 6 bases. Looked up from germline, CDR1 is SGDLS and CDR2 is YYNGEE. V was pared by 0 bases and J by 2 bases, with 16 bases between. This CDR3 comprises 17 residues. The CDR3 nucleotides are TGTGCCAGCAGCGTAGAGGGTAGCGGAGGTCCCACAGATACGCAGTATTTT. Its protein is CASSVEGSGGPTDTQYF. The entire variable domain, with the rest obtained from reference TRBV9 and TRBJ2-3, is as follows: DSGVTQTPKHLITATGQRVTLRCSPRSGDLSVYWYQQSLDQGLQFLIQYYNGEERAKGNILERFSAQQFPDLHSELNLSSLELGDSALYFCASSVEGSGGPTDTQYFGPGTRLTVL.

The J gene is TRBJ2-5, the V gene TRBV29-1, with 7 positions matching TRBD1. CDR1 and CDR2 (germline): SQVTM, ANQGSEA. This CDR3 spans 15 amino acids. V gave up 1 base and J gave up 2 bases; unmatched junction bases: 7. CDR3 bases: TGCAGCGTTGAAGGGGACAGTGCGACGCAAGAGACCCAGTACTTC. Protein sequence: CSVEGDSATQETQYF.

This clonotype was seen ten or more times. This chain connects TRBV19 to TRBJ2-5; 8 bases align to TRBD1. Germline values: CDR1 LNHDA, CDR2 SQIVND (reference sequence). The CDR3 totals 15 residues. The J segment lost 5 bases and the V segment lost 5 bases, leaving 10 bases of the junction unmatched. CDR3: CASSRGAGGLETQYF. Written as DNA, the CDR3 is TGTGCCAGTAGTCGCGGCGCAGGGGGCTTGGAGACCCAGTACTTC. The full variable domain, completed using reference TRBV19 and TRBJ2-5, is DGGITQSPKYLFRKEGQNVTLSCEQNLNHDAMYWYRQDPGQGLRLIYYSQIVNDFQKGDIAEGYSVSREKKESFPLTVTSAQKNPTAFYLCASSRGAGGLETQYFGPGTRLLVL.

The V and J genes are TRBV6-1 and TRBJ1-5; D possibly corresponds to TRBD1 (5 bases). This CDR3 region has 15 residues. V lost 3 bases and J 3 bases, leaving 12 bases between the germline ends. Looked up from germline, CDR1 is MNHNS and CDR2 is SASEGT. CDR3 sequence reads: CASSDGDANNQPQHF. CDR3 in DNA: TGTGCCAGCAGTGATGGGGACGCCAACAATCAGCCCCAGCATTTT.

V gene TRBV4-1 combines with J gene TRBJ1-1; no clear D. Germline loops: CDR1 MGHRA, CDR2 YSYEKL. V lost 8 bases to trimming and J lost 1 base, with 11 bases between them. The length of the CDR3 is 13 residues. CDR3 DNA: TGCGCCAGCTCCAGAATACCGAACACTGAAGCTTTCTTT. The encoded protein is CASSRIPNTEAFF.

This clonotype was seen repeatedly, ten times or more. This chain links TRBV7-9 with TRBJ1-2; D uncertain. The CDR3 covers 14 residues. In germline, CDR1 is SEHNR, CDR2 FQNEAQ (reference sequence). V lost 5 bases and J lost 3, with 13 bases in between. The CDR3 loop reads CASSLGLLDYGYTF. DNA of the CDR3: TGTGCCAGCAGCCTCGGACTCCTGGACTATGGCTACACCTTC. The full variable domain, with the rest looked up from reference TRBV7-9 and TRBJ1-2, is DTGVSQNPRHKITKRGQNVTFRCDPISEHNRLYWYRQTLGQGPEFLTYFQNEAQLEKSRLLSDRFSAERPKGSFSTLEIQRTEQGDSAMYLCASSLGLLDYGYTFGSGTRLTVV.

This clonotype has at least ten counts. This chain uses TRBV18 with TRBJ1-4; tentative D call: TRBD1 (5 bases). The CDR3 is made up of 17 amino acids. Per the germline V gene, CDR1 is KGHSH and CDR2 is LQKENI. Trimming removed 3 bases at V and 7 bases at J, with 21 bases between. The CDR3 bases are TGTGCCAGCTCACCGATACCTGTTCGGGGTAGGGGTGAAAAACTGTTTTTT. It encodes CASSPIPVRGRGEKLFF. Supplemented by reference TRBV18 and TRBJ1-4, the full variable domain reads NAGVMQNPRHLVRRRGQEARLRCSPMKGHSHVYWYRQLPEEGLKFMVYLQKENIIDESGMPKERFSAEFPKEGPSILRIQQVVRGDSAAYFCASSPIPVRGRGEKLFFGSGTQLSVL.

This clonotype has just a few counts. The rearrangement links TRBV6-5 to TRBJ2-3; TRBD2 matches at 7 bases. The ends lost 2 bases at V and 0 bases at J; junction bases unmatched: 5. Germline V CDR1 and CDR2: MNHEY, SVGAGI. The CDR3 is made up of 16 amino acids. The CDR3 DNA reads TGTGCCAGCAGTTACCGGAGCGGGACTAGCACAGATACGCAGTATTTT. Translated, it gives CASSYRSGTSTDTQYF.

This clonotype has a count of ten or more. V is TRBV6-5 and J is TRBJ2-7; D gene unclear. This CDR3 has 13 amino acids. Looked up from germline, CDR1 is MNHEY and CDR2 is SVGAGI. The V end lost 3 bases, the J end lost 3 bases, and 9 bases lay between the germline ends. The CDR3 loop reads CASSYGPGYEQYF. The DNA of the CDR3 is TGTGCCAGCAGTTATGGTCCCGGCTACGAGCAGTACTTC.

There are many counts of this clonotype. The chain is built from TRBV30 and TRBJ2-2; weak D call: TRBD1 (5 bases). Trimming stripped 3 bases from V and 2 bases from J, with 13 bases between. Germline CDR1 reads GTSNPN; CDR2 reads SVGIG (reference sequence). The CDR3 consists of 15 residues. CDR3 sequence reads: CAWRIVGDNTGELFF. The CDR3 nucleotides are TGTGCCTGGAGGATAGTAGGGGATAACACCGGGGAGCTGTTTTTT.

The CDR3 nucleotides read TGTGCCTGGAGTGGCCAGGGGGAAGCTTTCTTT. It is translated as CAWSGQGEAFF. The J gene is TRBJ1-1, the V gene TRBV30, with a tentative D call TRBD1 (6 bases). The CDR3 loop spans 11 amino acids. The ends were cut back, 1 base at V and 8 bases at J, with 8 bases in the middle. CDR1 is GTSNPN and CDR2 is SVGIG in the germline V gene (reference sequence).

This clonotype was counted between two and nine times. V gene TRBV19 combines with J gene TRBJ2-1; D gene uncertain. This CDR3 has 13 residues. Trimming pared 3 bases from V and 9 bases from J, leaving 12 bases between. Germline V CDR1 and CDR2: LNHDA, SQIVND (reference sequence). This CDR3 reads CASSIEELSEQFF. The CDR3 nucleotides read TGTGCCAGTAGTATTGAAGAACTTTCTGAGCAGTTCTTC.

This clonotype was counted between two and nine times. The chain combines TRBV20-1 with TRBJ1-2; D gene uncertain. The CDR3 is made up of 12 amino acids. V was cut by 7 bases and J by 2 bases, with 11 bases left in between. CDR1 DFQATT and CDR2 SNEGSKA come from the germline V gene (reference sequence). The CDR3 here is CSVRRQNYGYTF. For the CDR3, the DNA is TGCAGTGTCAGACGTCAGAACTATGGCTACACCTTC.

This chain uses TRBV24-1 with TRBJ2-5; 8 nucleotides agree with TRBD2. This CDR3 spans 16 amino acids. Germline CDR1 KGHDR, CDR2 SFDVKD. Unmatched junction bases numbered 6, after V lost 1 base and J lost 3 bases. CDR3 loop: CATSDFALAEKETQYF. The CDR3 DNA reads as TGTGCCACCAGTGATTTTGCACTAGCGGAAAAAGAGACCCAGTACTTC.

This clonotype came up many times. The CDR3 here is CASSPIPGLQPYEQYF. CDR3 in DNA: TGCGCCAGCAGCCCAATTCCGGGACTGCAGCCCTACGAGCAGTACTTC. This sequence joins TRBV5-1 and TRBJ2-7, with TRBD2 as a possible D gene (6 bases). The germline V gene encodes CDR1 SGHRS and CDR2 YFSETQ. The CDR3 covers 16 residues. V was clipped by 4 bases and J by 2 bases, with 19 bases between them. The variable domain in full, completed from reference TRBV5-1 and TRBJ2-7, reads KAGVTQTPRYLIKTRGQQVTLSCSPISGHRSVSWYQQTPGQGLQFLFEYFSETQRNKGNFPGRFSGRQFSNSRSEMNVSTLELGDSALYLCASSPIPGLQPYEQYFGPGTRLTVT.